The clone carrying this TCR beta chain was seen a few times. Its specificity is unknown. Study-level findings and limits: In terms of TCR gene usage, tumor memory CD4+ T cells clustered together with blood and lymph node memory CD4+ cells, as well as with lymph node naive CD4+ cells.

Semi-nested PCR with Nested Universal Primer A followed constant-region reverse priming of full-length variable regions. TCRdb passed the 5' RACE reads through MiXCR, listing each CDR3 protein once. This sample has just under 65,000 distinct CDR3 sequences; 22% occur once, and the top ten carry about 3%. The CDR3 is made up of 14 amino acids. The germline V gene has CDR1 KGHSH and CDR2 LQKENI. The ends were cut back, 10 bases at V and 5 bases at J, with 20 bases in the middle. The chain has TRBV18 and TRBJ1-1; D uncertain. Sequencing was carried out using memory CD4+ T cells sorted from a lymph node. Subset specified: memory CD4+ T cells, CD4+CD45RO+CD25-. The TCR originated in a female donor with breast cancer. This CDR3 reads CANSAGGHGTEAFF. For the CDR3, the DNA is TGTGCCAACTCCGCGGGAGGGCATGGGACTGAAGCTTTCTTT.